The 27 T cell receptor beta chains listed next were all sequenced from one sample in a study of beta chain features in type 1 diabetes. No antigen is known for these receptors. Findings and caveats of the study: Across all four CD4+ subsets, people with type 1 diabetes showed modestly shorter TCRB CDR3s.

TCRB transcripts that were expressed got sequenced, as all of the isolated RNA had been reverse transcribed. Clones were read by immunoSEQ multiplex PCR, and TCRdb kept only the in-frame ones, dropping some. This table has more than 95,000 clones, roughly 28% appearing once. The sample taken for sequencing was central memory CD4+ T cells from blood. These receptors came from a woman younger than 35 with type 1 diabetes.

This clone was counted between two and nine times. The chain uses TRBV18 and TRBJ2-5, with D perhaps matching TRBD1 (5 bases). Germline loops: CDR1 KGHSH, CDR2 LQKENI. Trimming took 3 bases from V and 0 from J, leaving 5 bases between them. The CDR3 length is 13 residues. The CDR3 nucleotides read TGTGCCAGCTCACCGGACAACCAAGAGACCCAGTACTTC. Translated, it gives CASSPDNQETQYF. Together with reference TRBV18 and TRBJ2-5, the CDR3 gives the full variable domain: NAGVMQNPRHLVRRRGQEARLRCSPMKGHSHVYWYRQLPEEGLKFMVYLQKENIIDESGMPKERFSAEFPKEGPSILRIQQVVRGDSAAYFCASSPDNQETQYFGPGTRLLVL.

In this sample, this clone turned up a few times. J is TRBJ2-1 and V is TRBV30, with D maybe TRBD1 (6 bases). V shed 0 bases and J shed 9 bases, with 12 bases lying between them. The CDR3 is 13 amino acids. Germline V CDR1 and CDR2: GTSNPN, SVGIG (reference sequence). Here the CDR3 reads CAWSVQGDGEQFF. Here the CDR3 DNA reads TGTGCCTGGAGTGTACAGGGTGATGGTGAGCAGTTCTTC.

This chain connects TRBV5-1 to TRBJ2-1; 10 bases agree with TRBD2. The CDR3 is 19 residues long. V gave up 2 bases and J gave up 0 bases; unmatched junction bases: 11. Germline V CDR1 and CDR2: SGHRS, YFSETQ. The CDR3 loop is CASSFMGTSGEPSYNEQFF. DNA of the CDR3: TGCGCCAGCAGCTTCATGGGCACTAGCGGGGAACCCTCCTACAATGAGCAGTTCTTC.

This clone was counted between two and nine times. This chain joins TRBV5-1 and TRBJ2-7, with D possibly TRBD2 on 5 matching bases. V was shortened by 4 bases and J by 0 bases, with 11 bases between the two germline ends. CDR3 length: 14 residues. Germline assignment: CDR1 SGHRS and CDR2 YFSETQ. The CDR3: CASSKDSSSYEQYF. CDR3 in DNA: TGCGCCAGCAGCAAGGACTCGAGCTCCTACGAGCAGTACTTC. The complete variable domain, with remaining parts taken from reference TRBV5-1 and TRBJ2-7, reads KAGVTQTPRYLIKTRGQQVTLSCSPISGHRSVSWYQQTPGQGLQFLFEYFSETQRNKGNFPGRFSGRQFSNSRSEMNVSTLELGDSALYLCASSKDSSSYEQYFGPGTRLTVT.

DNA of the CDR3: TGTGCCAGCAGTGATCCGAGCTCTGGAAACACCATATATTTT. This gives the protein CASSDPSSGNTIYF. This rearrangement joins TRBV7-2 to TRBJ1-3; D not certain. V was clipped by 6 bases and J by 0 bases, with 9 bases between them. This CDR3 region has 14 residues. Germline CDR1 reads SGHTA; CDR2 reads FQGNSA.

The chain is built from TRBV10-3 and TRBJ1-1; D not certain. The CDR3 loop spans 15 amino acids. The germline V and J ends were trimmed by 5 bases and 0 bases, with 13 bases remaining between them. Germline CDR1 ENHRY, CDR2 SYGVKD. The CDR3, as DNA: TGTGCCATCAGTTTAGGCAGAGGGATGAACACTGAAGCTTTCTTT. It codes for CAISLGRGMNTEAFF.

Concerning this clone itself: Other DNA sequences of this sample code for an identical CDR3. The chain employs TRBV4-1 and TRBJ2-1; 11 nucleotides agree with TRBD2. Per germline, CDR1 MGHRA and CDR2 YSYEKL. Germline trimming cut 2 bases from V and 4 bases from J; bases unmatched to any gene: 4. CDR3 size: 16 residues. Written as DNA, the CDR3 is TGCGCCAGCAGCCAACCTAGCGGGAGGACATACAATGAGCAGTTCTTC. It encodes CASSQPSGRTYNEQFF.

This clone turned up a few times. This sequence joins TRBV25-1 and TRBJ1-2; perhaps TRBD1 as D (5 bases). The CDR3 length is 13 residues. The V and J ends lost 2 bases and 6 bases respectively, with 10 bases between them. In germline, CDR1 is MGHDK, CDR2 SYGVNS. The CDR3 region has the DNA TGTGCCAGCAGTGAAAGGGGAGGAAATGGCTACACCTTC. It specifies CASSERGGNGYTF.

The CDR3 sequence: CASSQDSTSTFNQPQHF. In DNA, the CDR3 is TGCGCCAGCAGCCAAGATTCGACTTCCACGTTCAATCAGCCCCAGCATTTT. The chain employs TRBV4-1 and TRBJ1-5; D is uncertain. CDR3 length: 17 amino acids. The germline V gene encodes CDR1 MGHRA and CDR2 YSYEKL. Trimming cost V 0 bases and J 3 bases, with 15 bases left between them.

The chain has TRBV11-3 and TRBJ2-1; TRBD1 is a possible D gene (5 bases). Per germline, CDR1 SGHNT and CDR2 YENEEA. The CDR3 spans 17 residues. V lost 3 bases to trimming and J lost 6 bases, with 21 bases between them. This chain's CDR3 is CASSFYSVAGKSNEQFF. Here the CDR3 DNA reads TGTGCCAGCAGCTTTTACTCTGTGGCAGGGAAGTCCAATGAGCAGTTCTTC.

In this sample, this clone turned up a few times. The rearrangement links TRBV18 to TRBJ2-7; maybe TRBD1 (6 bases). Trimming cost V 2 bases and J 6 bases, with 11 bases left between them. Germline V gives CDR1 KGHSH, CDR2 LQKENI. This CDR3 comprises 13 residues. The CDR3 sequence: CASSPAQGTEQYF. The CDR3 DNA reads as TGTGCCAGCTCACCAGCACAGGGAACCGAGCAGTACTTC.

The chain joins TRBV2 to TRBJ2-5; 7 bases match TRBD1. The CDR3 length is 14 residues. V lost 7 bases, J lost 7 bases, and 12 bases stayed unmatched. Germline-derived CDR1 and CDR2 are SNHLY and FYNNEI. The chain's CDR3 is CASTLGDSQGTQYF. CDR3 sequence (DNA): TGTGCCAGCACCCTGGGGGACAGCCAGGGGACCCAGTACTTC.

This chain links TRBV7-2 with TRBJ1-3; D is unclear. CDR3 length equals 12 residues. Deletions cut 0 bases from V and 8 bases from J, with 5 bases between. The germline V gene encodes CDR1 SGHTA and CDR2 FQGNSA. CDR3 sequence: CASSLAGDTIYF. The CDR3 DNA reads as TGTGCCAGCAGCTTAGCCGGGGACACCATATATTTT.

Only a few counts were recorded for this clone. CDR3: CASRSSESYNEQFF. The CDR3 DNA follows: TGTGCCAGTAGATCTAGCGAGTCCTACAATGAGCAGTTCTTC. This sequence joins TRBV19 and TRBJ2-1; D is perhaps TRBD2 (6 bases). Germline assignment: CDR1 LNHDA and CDR2 SQIVND (reference sequence). Trimming took 6 bases from V and 1 from J, leaving 10 bases between them. This CDR3 has 14 amino acids.

A few counts support this clone. The chain employs TRBV21-1 and TRBJ2-3; TRBD1, the table's D call, was not compared with the DNA. TRBV21-1 is described as a pseudogene. This CDR3 is built from 16 residues. This CDR3 reads CASSKVWDSSTDTQYF. In DNA form, the CDR3 reads TGTGCCAGCAGCAAGGTCTGGGACAGCTCTACAGATACGCAGTATTTT.

This clone was counted between two and nine times. The genes are TRBV5-5 and TRBJ2-5, with 9 bases that match TRBD1. Germline V gene sequence: CDR1 SGHKS, CDR2 YYEKEE (reference sequence). The junction had 10 bases not matched to a gene; V was cut back by 4 bases and J by 6 bases. The CDR3 consists of 15 residues. The CDR3 region is CASSLNSGTGKTQYF. The CDR3 nucleotides read TGTGCCAGCAGCCTAAATTCCGGGACAGGGAAGACCCAGTACTTC.

The gene calls are TRBV11-3 and TRBJ2-1, with a possible D match to TRBD2 (5 bases). CDR1 and CDR2 from the germline V gene are SGHNT and YENEEA. The V end was cut by 6 bases, the J end by 10 bases, with 16 bases between. CDR3 length: 13 amino acids. The CDR3 protein is CASRVRDSEEQFF. CDR3 DNA sequence: TGTGCCAGCAGGGTACGGGATAGTGAGGAGCAGTTCTTC.

This clone was detected only a few times. The chain has TRBV25-1 and TRBJ2-7; D might be TRBD2 (5 bases). The CDR3 runs to 16 residues. Germline values: CDR1 MGHDK, CDR2 SYGVNS. With 3 bases removed from V and 2 bases from J, the gap between germline ends came to 17 bases. The CDR3 sequence is CASSDYERSKTYEQYV. The CDR3 DNA is TGTGCCAGCAGTGACTACGAGCGGAGCAAAACCTACGAGCAGTACGTC.

V and J are TRBV9 and TRBJ1-1, with 7 bases matching TRBD1. The germline CDR1 and CDR2 sequences are SGDLS and YYNGEE. This CDR3 has 15 residues. The V segment lost 0 bases and the J segment 4 bases; nucleotides outside the gene matches: 6. The CDR3 here is CASSVEAGGGTEAFF. The CDR3 region has the DNA TGTGCCAGCAGCGTAGAGGCAGGGGGTGGCACTGAAGCTTTCTTT.

The chain carries TRBV11-2 and TRBJ1-5; D not resolved. This CDR3 has 14 residues. Trimming shortened V by 6 bases and J by 0 bases, and 9 bases separated the two germline ends. Germline CDR1 and CDR2: SGHAT and FQNNGV. CDR3 sequence reads: CASSENYSNQPQHF. The CDR3 coding sequence is TGTGCCAGCAGTGAGAACTATAGCAATCAGCCCCAGCATTTT.

The gene calls are TRBV30 and TRBJ1-1; a weak D match, TRBD1 (5 bases). CDR3 length equals 14 residues. Germline V lookup: CDR1 GTSNPN, CDR2 SVGIG (reference sequence). Trimming stripped 4 bases from V and 1 base from J, with 13 bases between. In DNA, the CDR3 is TGTGCCTGGATAGGTCCAGGGAAGAACACTGAAGCTTTCTTT. Its translation: CAWIGPGKNTEAFF. Full variable domain (remainder filled in from reference TRBV30 and TRBJ1-1): SQTIHQWPATLVQPVGSPLSLECTVEGTSNPNLYWYRQAAGRGLQLLFYSVGIGQISSEVPQNLSASRPQDRQFILSSKKLLLSDSGFYLCAWIGPGKNTEAFFGQGTRLTVV.

This chain links TRBV5-1 with TRBJ2-3, with D perhaps matching TRBD1 (5 bases). From germline, CDR1 is SGHRS and CDR2 YFSETQ. The V gene lost 6 bases and the J gene lost 1 base, with 15 bases spanning the gap. The CDR3 sequence is 15 residues long. CDR3 residues: CASNSIAGRTDTQYF. The CDR3 region has the DNA TGCGCCAGCAATAGTATTGCAGGGCGCACAGATACGCAGTATTTT. The full variable domain, its missing parts supplied by reference TRBV5-1 and TRBJ2-3, is KAGVTQTPRYLIKTRGQQVTLSCSPISGHRSVSWYQQTPGQGLQFLFEYFSETQRNKGNFPGRFSGRQFSNSRSEMNVSTLELGDSALYLCASNSIAGRTDTQYFGPGTRLTVL.

The chain employs TRBV30 and TRBJ1-5, with 8 bases that match TRBD1. The CDR3 contains 14 residues. CDR1 and CDR2 (germline): GTSNPN, SVGIG (reference sequence). The trim removed 1 base at V and 7 bases at J, leaving 6 bases unmatched. CDR3 amino acids: CAWSETGGDQPQHF. CDR3 coding DNA: TGTGCCTGGAGTGAAACAGGGGGGGACCAGCCCCAGCATTTT.

J is TRBJ2-5 and V is TRBV7-9; D is uncertain. Trimming shortened V by 2 bases and J by 2 bases, and 9 bases separated the two germline ends. Germline CDR1 reads SEHNR; CDR2 reads FQNEAQ (reference sequence). The CDR3 is 14 amino acids. For the CDR3, the DNA is TGTGCCAGCAGCTTAAGTTACGGGCAAGAGACCCAGTACTTC. Translating gives CASSLSYGQETQYF.

This clone was detected a few times. The CDR3 DNA follows: TGTGCCAGCAGTCCTAGTATTACTCTGTCCTACAATGAGCAGTTCTTC. This codes for CASSPSITLSYNEQFF. The genes are TRBV28 and TRBJ2-1; D is uncertain. This CDR3 has 16 amino acids. Trimming shortened V by 5 bases and J by 1 base, and 15 bases separated the two germline ends. The V gene's germline CDR1 is MDHEN and CDR2 SYDVKM.

V gene TRBV5-8 combines with J gene TRBJ1-2, with TRBD1 identical over 12 bases. This CDR3 is 17 amino acids long. Losses at the gene ends were 1 base for V and 4 bases for J; bases not matched to a gene: 8. Germline V gene sequence: CDR1 SGHTS, CDR2 YDEGEE. CDR3 coding DNA: TGTGCCAGCAGCTTGAGGGGGACAGGGGGCCTCGTCTATGGCTACACCTTC. Translating it yields CASSLRGTGGLVYGYTF.

In its sample, this clone was seen a few times. V is TRBV18 and J is TRBJ2-2; 11 bases are shared with TRBD1. Germline CDR1 is KGHSH and CDR2 is LQKENI. This CDR3 comprises 15 residues. V lost 0 bases, J lost 6 bases, and 0 bases stayed unmatched. The CDR3 loop reads CASSPPGQGAGELFF. CDR3 nucleotide sequence: TGTGCCAGCTCACCACCGGGACAGGGGGCCGGGGAGCTGTTTTTT.